The T cell receptor (beta chain) described here comes from a study of blood T cell repertoires in COVID-19. At the level of the study: Sources were T cells, B-cell-depleted T cells, or PBMCs; the material itself was cDNA or gDNA.

With 5 bases removed from V and 2 bases from J, the gap between germline ends came to 13 bases. The CDR3 is made up of 14 amino acids. Germline V gene sequence: CDR1 SGHTA, CDR2 FQGNSA. Participant-reported clinical history was the basis for cohort assignment. Among Cohort 3 donors, those recovered had two negative PCRs, clearance, or symptom resolution. Authors' methods: Nucleated cell counts were estimated from reference gene primer amplification. TCRdb's table, derived via immunoSEQ multiplex PCR, lists solely in-frame clones and lacks some. The V and J calls and clone size were taken over from that table, and D and trimming were inferred from the DNA. The sample shows 150,000 to 200,000 clones, around 84% of them seen only once.

The chain links TRBV7-2 to TRBJ2-7, with D perhaps TRBD1 (5 bases). Sample: PBMCs or T cells enriched from blood (not recorded which). The receptor comes from a woman aged 45-65 years who had recovered from COVID-19. The CDR3 coding sequence is TGTGCCAGCAGCGAGCGACAGTCCACCTACGAGCAGTACTTC. This gives the protein CASSERQSTYEQYF. Filled out from reference TRBV7-2 and TRBJ2-7, the complete variable domain reads GAGVSQSPSNKVTEKGKDVELRCDPISGHTALYWYRQSLGQGLEFLIYFQGNSAPDKSGLPSDRFSAERTGGSVSTLTIQRTQQEDSAVYLCASSERQSTYEQYFGPGTRLTVT.